Below are 6 T cell receptor beta chains sequenced from a single sample in a study of blood T cell repertoires in COVID-19. Assay used: immunoSEQ multiplex PCR; TCRdb lists only in-frame clones, some missing. The sample shows some 310,000 clones, about nine tenths of them seen only once. The sequencing sample was made of peripheral blood. These receptors all stem from a man in his fifties with active or convalescent COVID-19.

The chain combines TRBV9 with TRBJ2-7; the D gene is possibly TRBD2 (6 bases). Germline V gene sequence: CDR1 SGDLS, CDR2 YYNGEE. This CDR3 has 15 residues. V lost 0 bases, J lost 4 bases, and 14 bases lay in between. CDR3 in DNA: TGTGCCAGCAGCGTAGATGGAGGGAGAAGGTACGAGCAGTACTTC. Translated: CASSVDGGRRYEQYF.

A single count supports this clone. The chain has TRBV28 and TRBJ2-1; 7 bases line up with TRBD2. Germline V gene data show CDR1 as MDHEN and CDR2 as SYDVKM. There are 17 residues in the CDR3. With 5 bases clipped from V and 1 base from J, the junction kept 11 bases outside the gene matches. The CDR3 loop reads CASSSGAGHRSYNEQFF. CDR3 DNA sequence: TGTGCCAGCAGTAGCGGGGCAGGGCATCGTTCCTACAATGAGCAGTTCTTC.

The chain couples TRBV3-1 (or the pseudogene TRBV3-2) to TRBJ2-7, with a weak D call TRBD2 (6 bases). The CDR3 length is 13 residues. CDR1 and CDR2 from the germline V gene are LGHDT and YNNKEL (reference sequence). V was trimmed by 3 bases and J by 9 bases, leaving 15 bases between them. CDR3 amino acids: CASSHSREIGQYF. Written as DNA, the CDR3 is TGTGCCAGCAGCCATTCTCGGGAGATAGGGCAGTACTTC.

The genes are TRBV6-2 or TRBV6-3 and TRBJ2-3, with D unclear. Trimming cost V 5 bases and J 6 bases, with 9 bases left between them. The CDR3 has 12 residues. Looked up from germline, CDR1 is MNHEY and CDR2 is SVGEGT. The CDR3: CASSRSRDTQYF. The CDR3 DNA reads as TGTGCCAGCAGTCGCTCGCGGGATACGCAGTATTTT.

This chain uses TRBV19 with TRBJ1-4; a weak D match, TRBD1 (5 bases). Deletions cut 5 bases from V and 6 bases from J, with 10 bases between. Germline CDR1 is LNHDA and CDR2 is SQIVND (reference sequence). The CDR3 is 13 amino acids. CDR3 in DNA: TGTGCCAGTAGTCAGACAGAAGATGAAAAACTGTTTTTT. Its translation: CASSQTEDEKLFF.

This chain joins TRBV5-1 and TRBJ1-1, with 7 nucleotides matching TRBD1. The CDR3 has 16 residues. Losses at the gene ends were 1 base for V and 1 base for J; bases not matched to a gene: 7. CDR1 is SGHRS and CDR2 is YFSETQ in the germline V gene. The CDR3 DNA is TGCGCCAGCAGCTTGTCAAAGGGGGCAGGGAACACTGAAGCTTTCTTT. Translating gives CASSLSKGAGNTEAFF.